This TCR beta chain was observed in a study of T cells in Graves' hyperthyroidism and ophthalmopathy. Trimming stripped 2 bases from V and 4 bases from J, with 9 bases between. The CDR3 sequence is 13 residues long. Germline values: CDR1 SGHRS, CDR2 YFSETQ. This clonotype was recorded a few times. Fresh peripheral blood, 10 ml, yielded the PBMCs. Researchers amplified the TCR beta CDR3 regions from RNA transcripts. A set of HTBI primers served as the primers for a first-round RT-PCR of the TCR CDR3. TCRdb reanalysed the multiplex PCR reads using MiXCR and keeps one entry per CDR3 protein. The table lists 400,000 to 500,000 distinct CDR3 sequences, about an eighth of them singletons, with less than 6.5% in the top ten.

The chain couples TRBV5-1 to TRBJ1-1; D gene unclear. The source material was blood. The source is a woman aged 18-29 years with Graves' hyperthyroidism. The CDR3 DNA reads as TGCGCCAGCAGCTTTTCCCCGGGCACTGAAGCTTTCTTT. This translates into CASSFSPGTEAFF.